The 30 T cell receptor beta chains below all came from one sample that was sequenced in a study of control samples from healthy donors and cancer patients. Repertoires were generated with immunoSEQ multiplex PCR, while TCRdb's copy carries only in-frame clones and drops some. The profile shows tens of thousands of clones, roughly 85% of them singletons. Sequenced sample: blood. The receptors were sampled from a man aged 40-50 years in good health.

The chain carries TRBV15 and TRBJ1-2; no definite D call. CDR3 length: 13 amino acids. Per the germline V gene, CDR1 is LNHNV and CDR2 is YYDKDF (reference sequence). The ends were cut back, 0 bases at V and 4 bases at J, with 6 bases in the middle. In DNA form, the CDR3 reads TGTGCCACCAGCAGAGATCTCGCCTATGGCTACACCTTC. This sequence encodes CATSRDLAYGYTF.

The V and J genes are TRBV6-2 or TRBV6-3 and TRBJ1-1; possibly TRBD1 for D (5 bases). V dropped 5 bases and J dropped 2 bases, with 15 bases sitting between them. This CDR3 is 15 amino acids long. CDR1 is MNHEY, CDR2 SVGEGT, per germline. The CDR3 region is CASSPLDNSNTEAFF. The CDR3 DNA is TGTGCCAGCAGTCCCCTGGACAATTCCAACACTGAAGCTTTCTTT.

This clone was seen a handful of times. The chain recombines TRBV4-1 with TRBJ2-1; D might be TRBD1 or TRBD2, each matching 5 bases. Germline V CDR1 and CDR2: MGHRA, YSYEKL. The CDR3 runs 15 residues. Trimming stripped 3 bases from V and 4 bases from J, with 13 bases between. The CDR3: CASSHLRDLYNEQFF. The CDR3 coding sequence is TGCGCCAGCAGCCATCTCCGGGACCTGTACAATGAGCAGTTCTTC.

This clone came up once. The rearrangement uses TRBV7-9 and TRBJ2-7; D is ambiguous. V dropped 3 bases and J dropped 2 bases, with 14 bases sitting between them. The CDR3 contains 15 residues. The germline V gene encodes CDR1 SEHNR and CDR2 FQNEAQ (reference sequence). The CDR3: CASSLVGQVTYEQYF. The DNA for the CDR3 is TGTGCCAGCAGCTTGGTAGGGCAGGTAACCTACGAGCAGTACTTC. Using reference TRBV7-9 and TRBJ2-7 for the parts outside the CDR3, the full variable domain is DTGVSQNPRHKITKRGQNVTFRCDPISEHNRLYWYRQTLGQGPEFLTYFQNEAQLEKSRLLSDRFSAERPKGSFSTLEIQRTEQGDSAMYLCASSLVGQVTYEQYFGPGTRLTVT.

This sequence joins TRBV2 and TRBJ1-2, with D possibly TRBD1 on 6 matching bases. CDR3 size: 15 residues. V was clipped by 3 bases and J by 4 bases, with 15 bases between them. Germline CDR1 SNHLY, CDR2 FYNNEI. The CDR3 region has the DNA TGTGCCAGCAGTGATCGGCAGGGGATGCTCTATGGCTACACCTTC. It yields the protein CASSDRQGMLYGYTF.

This rearrangement joins TRBV27 to TRBJ1-4; 8 nucleotides agree with TRBD1. Trimming removed 4 bases from V and 5 bases from J; junction bases left unmatched: 6. Germline V gives CDR1 MNHEY, CDR2 SMNVEV (reference sequence). The CDR3 loop spans 15 amino acids. The CDR3 DNA sequence: TGTGCCAGCAGTTCCACGGGACAGGAGAATGAAAAACTGTTTTTT. This gives the protein CASSSTGQENEKLFF.

This clone was recorded only once. V usage is TRBV19 and J usage is TRBJ1-6; possible D gene TRBD1, 6 bases. V was shortened by 4 bases and J by 7 bases, with 23 bases between the two germline ends. The CDR3 extends over 18 amino acids. Germline V gene sequence: CDR1 LNHDA, CDR2 SQIVND (reference sequence). CDR3 loop: CASSNGQRAPFGNSPLHF. The CDR3 bases are TGTGCCAGTAGTAACGGACAGCGGGCCCCTTTTGGAAATTCACCCCTCCACTTT.

The chain carries TRBV18 and TRBJ2-5, with 7 positions matching TRBD1. Trimming removed 5 bases from V and 2 bases from J; junction bases left unmatched: 8. Per the germline V gene, CDR1 is KGHSH and CDR2 is LQKENI. CDR3 length: 15 residues. The CDR3 loop reads CASSEGTVQQETQYF. The CDR3 coding sequence is TGTGCCAGCTCAGAAGGGACAGTTCAACAAGAGACCCAGTACTTC.

This rearrangement joins TRBV28 to TRBJ2-7; the match to TRBD1 covers 9 bases. From germline, CDR1 is MDHEN and CDR2 SYDVKM. The CDR3 runs 14 residues. V was pared by 7 bases and J by 3 bases, with 7 bases of the junction left unmatched. CDR3 coding DNA: TGTGCCAGCAAAAGGACAGGGGTAGGCTACGAGCAGTACTTC. Translating gives CASKRTGVGYEQYF.

A few counts support this clone. J is TRBJ2-7 and V is TRBV6-2 or TRBV6-3, with TRBD2 matching 8 bases. The CDR3 has 17 residues. V shed 6 bases, J shed 0 bases, and the junction held 13 bases outside the gene matches. Germline V gene data show CDR1 as MNHEY and CDR2 as SVGEGT. Here the CDR3 reads CASSRAGGLGSSYEQYF. The CDR3, as DNA: TGTGCCAGCAGCCGGGCGGGGGGCCTAGGAAGCTCCTACGAGCAGTACTTC.

This rearrangement joins TRBV10-3 to TRBJ2-2; 11 positions agree with TRBD2. CDR3 length: 16 amino acids. The J segment lost 6 bases and the V segment lost 3 bases, leaving 6 bases of the junction unmatched. The germline V gene has CDR1 ENHRY and CDR2 SYGVKD. CDR3 coding DNA: TGTGCCATCAGTGATCGTAGCGGGGGGGCCGCCGGGGAGCTGTTTTTT. Translating it yields CAISDRSGGAAGELFF.

The V gene is TRBV3-1 (or the pseudogene TRBV3-2), the J gene TRBJ2-1; TRBD2 might be the D (5 bases). CDR1 and CDR2 from the germline V gene are LGHDT and YNNKEL (reference sequence). The CDR3 has 14 amino acids. Trimming stripped 5 bases from V and 4 bases from J, with 12 bases between. The CDR3 protein is CASSGSPGYNEQFF. The CDR3 DNA sequence: TGTGCCAGCAGCGGGAGTCCGGGGTACAATGAGCAGTTCTTC.

The chain couples TRBV6-4 to TRBJ1-1; maybe TRBD1 (6 bases). There are 13 residues in the CDR3. Trimming took off 6 bases at V and 0 bases at J, with 8 bases between the two ends. Germline V gene data show CDR1 as MRHNA and CDR2 as SNTAGT. The CDR3 DNA sequence: TGTGCCAGCAGGGGACAAATGAACACTGAAGCTTTCTTT. Its translation is CASRGQMNTEAFF.

The chain combines TRBV19 with TRBJ1-1; D unresolved. CDR1 is LNHDA, CDR2 SQIVND, per germline (reference sequence). V lost 5 bases and J 3 bases, leaving 16 bases between the germline ends. This CDR3 spans 15 amino acids. CDR3 region: CASSPQGGWDTEAFF. CDR3 DNA sequence: TGTGCCAGTAGTCCTCAAGGAGGGTGGGACACTGAAGCTTTCTTT.

The J gene is TRBJ1-3, the V gene TRBV19; D is perhaps TRBD1 (5 bases). Trimming shortened V by 10 bases and J by 0 bases, and 13 bases separated the two germline ends. The CDR3 loop spans 14 amino acids. Germline loops: CDR1 LNHDA, CDR2 SQIVND (reference sequence). CDR3 bases: TGTGCCACCAGTGTCGGGGCCTCTGGAAACACCATATATTTT. Translation gives CATSVGASGNTIYF.

V and J are TRBV5-1 and TRBJ2-2; 9 nucleotides line up with TRBD1. J lost 1 base, V lost 2 bases, and 9 bases had no gene match. The germline CDR1 and CDR2 sequences are SGHRS and YFSETQ. The CDR3 sequence is 18 residues long. The DNA of the CDR3 is TGCGCCAGCAGCTTCCTTAGAGTGGGACAGGGGAACACCGGGGAGCTGTTTTTT. Amino acids: CASSFLRVGQGNTGELFF.

V gene TRBV5-1 combines with J gene TRBJ2-5, with 7 bases aligning to TRBD1. Trimming cost V 0 bases and J 5 bases; bases outside gene matches: 7. The CDR3 runs 15 residues. Germline CDR1 is SGHRS and CDR2 is YFSETQ. The CDR3 DNA reads as TGCGCCAGCAGCTTGGCCGACAGGGCGGAGGAGACCCAGTACTTC. This encodes CASSLADRAEETQYF.

V gene TRBV20-1 combines with J gene TRBJ1-6; 8 positions match TRBD1. The germline gives CDR1 DFQATT, CDR2 SNEGSKA (reference sequence). V lost 3 bases, J lost 8 bases, and 3 bases stayed unmatched. This CDR3 comprises 13 residues. In nucleotides, the CDR3 is TGCAGTGCTAGTGCAGGGGGCTATTCACCCCTCCACTTT. Protein product: CSASAGGYSPLHF.

The chain is built from TRBV28 and TRBJ2-7; D tentatively fits TRBD1 or TRBD2 (5 bases each). This CDR3 is 14 amino acids long. The germline V gene encodes CDR1 MDHEN and CDR2 SYDVKM. Deletions cut 3 bases from V and 3 bases from J, with 12 bases between. The CDR3 DNA reads as TGTGCCAGCAGTTTGGGGGAGTTGGGCTACGAGCAGTACTTC. Protein product: CASSLGELGYEQYF.

This clone was found once. The rearrangement uses TRBV7-9 and TRBJ1-1; unclear D gene. Germline V CDR1 and CDR2: SEHNR, FQNEAQ (reference sequence). The CDR3 is 11 amino acids. V lost 4 bases and J 5 bases, leaving 5 bases between the germline ends. CDR3 residues: CASSSWTEAFF. The CDR3 region has the DNA TGTGCCAGCAGCTCGTGGACTGAAGCTTTCTTT. The full variable domain, its missing parts supplied by reference TRBV7-9 and TRBJ1-1, is DTGVSQNPRHKITKRGQNVTFRCDPISEHNRLYWYRQTLGQGPEFLTYFQNEAQLEKSRLLSDRFSAERPKGSFSTLEIQRTEQGDSAMYLCASSSWTEAFFGQGTRLTVV.

The chain recombines TRBV5-6 with TRBJ1-5; maybe TRBD1 (6 bases). This CDR3 has 17 residues. Trimming took off 4 bases at V and 0 bases at J, with 17 bases between the two ends. Germline lookup yields CDR1 SGHDT and CDR2 YYEEEE. CDR3 amino acids: CASSLNSGGYSNQPQHF. The CDR3 nucleotides read TGTGCCAGCAGCCTTAACAGTGGGGGCTATAGCAATCAGCCCCAGCATTTT.

The chain carries TRBV5-1 and TRBJ2-2; D is undetermined. CDR1 is SGHRS, CDR2 YFSETQ, per germline. Trimming removed 1 base from V and 0 bases from J, with 10 bases in between. This CDR3 contains 16 residues. The CDR3 DNA reads as TGCGCCAGCAGCTTGTGGGCAGCTGCGAACACCGGGGAGCTGTTTTTT. It encodes CASSLWAAANTGELFF.

Written as DNA, the CDR3 is TGTGCCAGCAGCTTTACTAGCTTTTACAATGAGCAGTTCTTC. Encoded protein: CASSFTSFYNEQFF. The chain has TRBV7-8 and TRBJ2-1; D may be TRBD2 (6 bases). The CDR3 totals 14 residues. Germline CDR1 is SGHVS and CDR2 is FQNEAQ. V lost 3 bases and J 4 bases, leaving 10 bases between the germline ends. Full variable domain (outside the CDR3, taken from reference TRBV7-8 and TRBJ2-1): GAGVSQSPRYKVAKRGQDVALRCDPISGHVSLFWYQQALGQGPEFLTYFQNEAQLDKSGLPSDRFFAERPEGSVSTLKIQRTQQEDSAVYLCASSFTSFYNEQFFGPGTRLTVL.

This chain uses TRBV4-3 with TRBJ1-1, with TRBD1 as a possible D gene (5 bases). The CDR3 is 16 amino acids. The ends were cut back, 3 bases at V and 0 bases at J, with 14 bases in the middle. The V gene's germline CDR1 is LGHNA and CDR2 YSLEER. The DNA of the CDR3 is TGCGCCAGCAGCCAGGCCTCGGGACGGATGAACACTGAAGCTTTCTTT. Translating gives CASSQASGRMNTEAFF.

The chain carries TRBV11-3 and TRBJ2-1, with TRBD1 identical over 7 bases. The CDR3 length is 17 residues. V lost 5 bases, J lost 6 bases, and 16 bases stayed unmatched. Germline CDR1 SGHNT, CDR2 YENEEA. CDR3 nucleotides: TGTGCCAGCAGCCTTAGACAGGGTTTCATTTCCGCCAATGAGCAGTTCTTC. Its translation: CASSLRQGFISANEQFF.

The chain has TRBV6-2 or TRBV6-3 and TRBJ2-4; tentatively, D is TRBD1 (6 bases). This CDR3 has 14 residues. The V end lost 5 bases, the J end lost 2 bases, and 10 bases lay between the germline ends. Germline loops: CDR1 MNHEY, CDR2 SVGEGT. CDR3 region: CASSKGTPKNIQYF. The CDR3 DNA follows: TGTGCCAGCAGTAAGGGGACACCCAAAAACATTCAGTACTTC.

Concerning this clone itself: One junction end does not reproduce the germline sequence, and a read error may be involved. CDR3 in amino acids: CASREGVGGAYEQYF. The CDR3 DNA is TGTGCCAGCAGGGAAGGGGTTGGGGGCGCCTACGAGCAGTACTTC. The chain has TRBV2 and TRBJ2-7; possibly TRBD1 for D (6 bases). This CDR3 contains 15 residues. Germline V lookup: CDR1 SNHLY, CDR2 FYNNEI.

V is TRBV6-5 and J is TRBJ1-1, with TRBD1 identical over 7 bases. The CDR3 is 15 amino acids. Germline V gene data show CDR1 as MNHEY and CDR2 as SVGAGI. V was clipped by 0 bases and J by 3 bases; unmatched bases: 4. CDR3 residues: CASSYSQGVDTEAFF. The DNA of the CDR3 is TGTGCCAGCAGTTACTCTCAGGGGGTAGACACTGAAGCTTTCTTT.

This clone came up a few times. The chain joins TRBV28 to TRBJ1-1; D is perhaps TRBD1 (5 bases). V shed 1 base and J shed 11 bases, with 11 bases lying between them. CDR3 length: 12 amino acids. Germline CDR1 and CDR2: MDHEN and SYDVKM. The CDR3 coding sequence is TGTGCCAGCAGTTTATCTGGGGCCCCGGCTTTCTTT. Its translation: CASSLSGAPAFF. Full variable domain (missing parts from reference TRBV28 and TRBJ1-1): DVKVTQSSRYLVKRTGEKVFLECVQDMDHENMFWYRQDPGLGLRLIYFSYDVKMKEKGDIPEGYSVSREKKERFSLILESASTNQTSMYLCASSLSGAPAFFGQGTRLTVV.

This chain uses TRBV7-6 with TRBJ2-7; D perhaps matches TRBD2 (6 bases). Germline V gene data show CDR1 as SGHVS and CDR2 as FNYEAQ. There are 18 residues in the CDR3. V lost 1 base and J 0 bases, leaving 19 bases between the germline ends. This chain's CDR3 is CASSLVIASSDYSYEQYF. CDR3 DNA sequence: TGTGCCAGCAGCTTAGTAATAGCGTCGTCGGACTACTCCTACGAGCAGTACTTC.